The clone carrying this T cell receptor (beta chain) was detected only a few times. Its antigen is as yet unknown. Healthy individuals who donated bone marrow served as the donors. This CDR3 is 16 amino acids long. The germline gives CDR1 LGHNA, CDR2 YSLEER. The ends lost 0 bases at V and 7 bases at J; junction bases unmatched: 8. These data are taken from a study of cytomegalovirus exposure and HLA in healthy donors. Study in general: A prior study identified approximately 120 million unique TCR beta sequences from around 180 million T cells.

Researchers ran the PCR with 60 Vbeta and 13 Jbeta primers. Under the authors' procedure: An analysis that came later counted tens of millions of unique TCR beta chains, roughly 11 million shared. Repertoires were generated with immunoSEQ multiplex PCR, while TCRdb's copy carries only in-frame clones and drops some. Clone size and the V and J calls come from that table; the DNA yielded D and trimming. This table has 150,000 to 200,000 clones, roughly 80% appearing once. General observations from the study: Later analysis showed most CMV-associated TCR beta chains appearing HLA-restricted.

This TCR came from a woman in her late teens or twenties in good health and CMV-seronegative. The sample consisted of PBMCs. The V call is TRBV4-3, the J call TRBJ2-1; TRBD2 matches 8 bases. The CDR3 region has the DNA TGCGCCAGCAGCCAAGAGCTGCGGGAGGCATGGAATGAGCAGTTCTTC. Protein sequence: CASSQELREAWNEQFF.